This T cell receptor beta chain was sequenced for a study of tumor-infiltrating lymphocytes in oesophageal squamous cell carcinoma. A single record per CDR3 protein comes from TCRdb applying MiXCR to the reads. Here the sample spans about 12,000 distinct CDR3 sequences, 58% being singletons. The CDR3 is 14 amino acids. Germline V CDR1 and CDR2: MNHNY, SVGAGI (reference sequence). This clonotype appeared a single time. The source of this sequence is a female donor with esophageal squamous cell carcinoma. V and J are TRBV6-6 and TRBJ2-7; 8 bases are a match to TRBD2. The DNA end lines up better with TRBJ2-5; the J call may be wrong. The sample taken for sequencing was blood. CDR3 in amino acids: CASRRGGQEETQYF. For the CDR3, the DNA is TGTGCCAGCAGACGGGGGGGCCAGGAAGAGACCCAGTACTTC.